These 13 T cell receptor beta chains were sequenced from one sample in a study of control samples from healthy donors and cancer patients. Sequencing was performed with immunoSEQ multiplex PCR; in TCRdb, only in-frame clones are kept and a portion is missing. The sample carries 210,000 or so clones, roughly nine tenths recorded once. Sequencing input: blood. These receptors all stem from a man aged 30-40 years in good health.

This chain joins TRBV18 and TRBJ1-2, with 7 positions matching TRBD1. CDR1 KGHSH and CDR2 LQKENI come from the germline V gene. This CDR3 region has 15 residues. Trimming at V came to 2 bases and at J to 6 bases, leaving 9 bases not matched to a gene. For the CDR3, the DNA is TGTGCCAGCTCACCAAATCAACAGGGGTCGGATGGCTACACCTTC. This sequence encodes CASSPNQQGSDGYTF.

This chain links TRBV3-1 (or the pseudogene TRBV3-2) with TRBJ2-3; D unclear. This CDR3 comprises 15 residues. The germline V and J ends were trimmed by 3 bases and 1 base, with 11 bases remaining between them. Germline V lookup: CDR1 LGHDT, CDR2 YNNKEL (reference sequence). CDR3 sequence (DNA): TGTGCCAGCAGCCATTGGGGTGTAGGCACAGATACGCAGTATTTT. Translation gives CASSHWGVGTDTQYF.

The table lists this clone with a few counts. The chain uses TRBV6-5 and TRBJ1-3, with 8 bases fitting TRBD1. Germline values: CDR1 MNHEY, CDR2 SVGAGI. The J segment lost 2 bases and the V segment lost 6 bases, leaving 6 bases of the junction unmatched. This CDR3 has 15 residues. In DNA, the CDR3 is TGTGCCAGCAGGCCCGACAGGGGAGCTGGAAACACCATATATTTT. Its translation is CASRPDRGAGNTIYF.

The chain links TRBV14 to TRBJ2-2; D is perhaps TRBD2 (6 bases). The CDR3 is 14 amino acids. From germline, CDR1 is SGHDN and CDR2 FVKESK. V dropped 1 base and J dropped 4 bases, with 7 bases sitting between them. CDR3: CASSQVGSTGELFF. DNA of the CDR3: TGTGCCAGCAGCCAAGTCGGGAGCACCGGGGAGCTGTTTTTT.

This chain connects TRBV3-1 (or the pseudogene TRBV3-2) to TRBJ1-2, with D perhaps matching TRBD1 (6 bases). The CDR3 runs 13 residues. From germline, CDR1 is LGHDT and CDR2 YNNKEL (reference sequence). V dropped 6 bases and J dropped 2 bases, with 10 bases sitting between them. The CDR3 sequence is CASRPQGNYGYTF. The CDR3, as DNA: TGTGCCAGCAGACCCCAGGGGAACTATGGCTACACCTTC.

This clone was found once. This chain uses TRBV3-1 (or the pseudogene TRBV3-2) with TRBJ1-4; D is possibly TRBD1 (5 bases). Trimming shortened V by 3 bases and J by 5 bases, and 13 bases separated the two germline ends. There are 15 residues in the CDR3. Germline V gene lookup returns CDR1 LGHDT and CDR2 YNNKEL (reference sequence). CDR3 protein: CASSQRGQLNEKLFF. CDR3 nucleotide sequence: TGTGCCAGCAGCCAGCGGGGCCAGCTCAATGAAAAACTGTTTTTT.

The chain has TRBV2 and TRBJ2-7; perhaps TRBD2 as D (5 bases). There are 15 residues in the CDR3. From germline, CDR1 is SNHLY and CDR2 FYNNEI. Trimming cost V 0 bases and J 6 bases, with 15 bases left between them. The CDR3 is CASSEAATYLAEQYF. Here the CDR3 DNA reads TGTGCCAGCAGTGAAGCGGCTACCTACCTAGCCGAGCAGTACTTC.

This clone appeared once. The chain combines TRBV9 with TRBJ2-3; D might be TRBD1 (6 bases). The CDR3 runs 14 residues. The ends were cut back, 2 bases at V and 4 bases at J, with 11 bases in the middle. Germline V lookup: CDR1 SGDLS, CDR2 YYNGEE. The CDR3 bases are TGTGCCAGCAGCGTGCAGGGGAACCCAGATACGCAGTATTTT. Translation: CASSVQGNPDTQYF.

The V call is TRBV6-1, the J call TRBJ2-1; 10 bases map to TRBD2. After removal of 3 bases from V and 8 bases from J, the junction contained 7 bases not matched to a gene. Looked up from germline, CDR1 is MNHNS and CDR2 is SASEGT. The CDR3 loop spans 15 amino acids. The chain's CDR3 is CASSDPGLAEDEQFF. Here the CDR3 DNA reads TGTGCCAGCAGTGACCCTGGACTAGCGGAAGATGAGCAGTTCTTC.

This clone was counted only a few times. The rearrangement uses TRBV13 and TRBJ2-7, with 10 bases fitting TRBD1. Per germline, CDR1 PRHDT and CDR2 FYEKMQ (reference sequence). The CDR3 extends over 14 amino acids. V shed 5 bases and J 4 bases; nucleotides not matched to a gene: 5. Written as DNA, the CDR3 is TGTGCCAGCAGCCAGAGACAGGGGGCGTACGAGCAGTACTTC. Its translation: CASSQRQGAYEQYF. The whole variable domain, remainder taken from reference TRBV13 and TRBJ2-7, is AAGVIQSPRHLIKEKRETATLKCYPIPRHDTVYWYQQGPGQDPQFLISFYEKMQSDKGSIPDRFSAQQFSDYHSELNMSSLELGDSALYFCASSQRQGAYEQYFGPGTRLTVT.

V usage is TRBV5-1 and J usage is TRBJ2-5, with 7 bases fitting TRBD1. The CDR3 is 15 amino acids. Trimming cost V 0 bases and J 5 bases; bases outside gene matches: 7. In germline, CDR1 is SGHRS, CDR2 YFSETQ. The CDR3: CASSLGDRDRETQYF. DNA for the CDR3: TGCGCCAGCAGCTTGGGGGACAGAGACAGGGAGACCCAGTACTTC.

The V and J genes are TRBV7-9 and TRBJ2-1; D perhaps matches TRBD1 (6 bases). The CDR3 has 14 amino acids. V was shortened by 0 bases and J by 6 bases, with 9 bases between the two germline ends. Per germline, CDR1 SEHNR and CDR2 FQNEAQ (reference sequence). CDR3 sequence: CASSLAQGRNEQFF. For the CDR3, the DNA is TGTGCCAGCAGCTTAGCGCAGGGGCGCAATGAGCAGTTCTTC.

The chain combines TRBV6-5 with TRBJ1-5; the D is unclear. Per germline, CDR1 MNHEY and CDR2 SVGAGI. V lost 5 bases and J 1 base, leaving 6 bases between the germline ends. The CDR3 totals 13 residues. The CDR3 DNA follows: TGTGCCAGCAGTCAGAGGAGCAATCAGCCCCAGCATTTT. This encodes CASSQRSNQPQHF.